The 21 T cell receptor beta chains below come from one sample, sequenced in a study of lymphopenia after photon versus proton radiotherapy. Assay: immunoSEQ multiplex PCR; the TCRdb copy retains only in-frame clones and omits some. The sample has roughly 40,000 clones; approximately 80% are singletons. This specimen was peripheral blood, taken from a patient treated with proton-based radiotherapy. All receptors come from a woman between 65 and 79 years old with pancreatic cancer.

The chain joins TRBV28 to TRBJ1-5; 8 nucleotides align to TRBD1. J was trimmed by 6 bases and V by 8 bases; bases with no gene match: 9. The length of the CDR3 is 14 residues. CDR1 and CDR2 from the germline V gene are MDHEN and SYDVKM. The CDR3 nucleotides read TGTGCCAGCGGCCGGCAGGGGGCGGGTCAGCCCCAGCATTTT. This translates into CASGRQGAGQPQHF.

CDR3: CASSVRGSGGLNEQFF. The CDR3 region has the DNA TGTGCCAGCAGCGTTAGGGGTAGCGGGGGGCTGAATGAGCAGTTCTTC. The genes are TRBV11-3 and TRBJ2-1; 10 nucleotides line up with TRBD2. This CDR3 region has 16 residues. The germline CDR1 and CDR2 sequences are SGHNT and YENEEA. Germline trimming cut 5 bases from V and 7 bases from J; bases unmatched to any gene: 11.

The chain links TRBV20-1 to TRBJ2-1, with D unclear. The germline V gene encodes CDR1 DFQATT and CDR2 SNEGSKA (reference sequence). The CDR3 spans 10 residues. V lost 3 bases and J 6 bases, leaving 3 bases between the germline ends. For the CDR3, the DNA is TGCAGTGCTAGCATCAATGAGCAGTTCTTC. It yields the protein CSASINEQFF.

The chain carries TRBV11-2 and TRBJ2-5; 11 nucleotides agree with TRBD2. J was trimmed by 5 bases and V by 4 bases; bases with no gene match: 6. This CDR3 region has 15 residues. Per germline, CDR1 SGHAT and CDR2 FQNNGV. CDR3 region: CASSSLAGGDETQYF. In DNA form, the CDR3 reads TGTGCCAGCAGCTCCCTAGCGGGAGGAGATGAGACCCAGTACTTC.

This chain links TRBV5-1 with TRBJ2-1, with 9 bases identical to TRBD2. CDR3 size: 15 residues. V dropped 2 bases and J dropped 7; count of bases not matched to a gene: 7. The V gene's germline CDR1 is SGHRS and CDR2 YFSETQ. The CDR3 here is CASSLEAGGGNEQFF. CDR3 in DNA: TGCGCCAGCAGCTTAGAAGCGGGAGGTGGTAATGAGCAGTTCTTC.

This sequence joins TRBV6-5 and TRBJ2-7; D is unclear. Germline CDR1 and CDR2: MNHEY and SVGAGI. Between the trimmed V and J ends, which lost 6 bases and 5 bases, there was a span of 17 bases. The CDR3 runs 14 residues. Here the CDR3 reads CASSTSLEPHEQYF. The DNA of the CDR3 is TGTGCCAGCAGCACCAGCCTCGAGCCCCACGAGCAGTACTTC.

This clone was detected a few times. CDR3 amino acids: CASSVGQGAVNTEAFF. The CDR3 DNA sequence: TGTGCCAGCAGCGTAGGTCAGGGGGCTGTGAACACTGAAGCTTTCTTT. This chain joins TRBV9 and TRBJ1-1; 8 bases are shared with TRBD1. V shed 0 bases, J shed 0 bases, and the junction held 4 bases outside the gene matches. The CDR3 is made up of 16 amino acids. Germline CDR1 and CDR2: SGDLS and YYNGEE.

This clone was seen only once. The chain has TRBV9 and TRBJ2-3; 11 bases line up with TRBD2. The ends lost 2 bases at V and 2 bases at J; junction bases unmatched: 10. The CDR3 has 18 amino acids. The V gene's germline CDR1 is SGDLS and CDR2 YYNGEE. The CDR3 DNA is TGTGCCAGCAGCGTCGGTTTGGGACTAGCGGAAACCACAGATACGCAGTATTTT. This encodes CASSVGLGLAETTDTQYF.

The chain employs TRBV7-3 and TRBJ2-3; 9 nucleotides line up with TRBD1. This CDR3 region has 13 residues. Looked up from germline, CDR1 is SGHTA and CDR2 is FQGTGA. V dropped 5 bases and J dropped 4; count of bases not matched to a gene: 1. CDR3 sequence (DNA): TGTGCCAGCAGCCGGGACAGGGCAGATACGCAGTATTTT. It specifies CASSRDRADTQYF.

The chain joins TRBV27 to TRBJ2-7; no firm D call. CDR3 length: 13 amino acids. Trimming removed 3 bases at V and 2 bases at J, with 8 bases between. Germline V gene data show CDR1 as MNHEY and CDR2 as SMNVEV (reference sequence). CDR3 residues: CASSFGRTYEQYF. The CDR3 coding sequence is TGTGCCAGCAGTTTTGGCCGGACCTACGAGCAGTACTTC.

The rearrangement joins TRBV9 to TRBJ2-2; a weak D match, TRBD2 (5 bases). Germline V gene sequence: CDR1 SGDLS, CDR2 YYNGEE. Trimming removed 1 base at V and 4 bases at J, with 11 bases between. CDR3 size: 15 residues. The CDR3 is CASSVRGWATGELFF. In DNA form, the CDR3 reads TGTGCCAGCAGCGTAAGAGGGTGGGCCACCGGGGAGCTGTTTTTT.

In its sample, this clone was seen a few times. CDR3 coding DNA: TGTGCCAGCAGTTACGGGAGTTCAGTGGGTTACTATGAGCAGTTCTTC. Protein: CASSYGSSVGYYEQFF. This sequence joins TRBV6-5 and TRBJ2-1; D is perhaps TRBD2 (5 bases). From germline, CDR1 is MNHEY and CDR2 SVGAGI. This CDR3 region has 16 residues. V was shortened by 2 bases and J by 8 bases, with 19 bases between the two germline ends.

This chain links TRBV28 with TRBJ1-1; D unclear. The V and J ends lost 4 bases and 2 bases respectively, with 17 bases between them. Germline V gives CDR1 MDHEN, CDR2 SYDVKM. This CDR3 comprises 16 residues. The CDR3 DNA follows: TGTGCCAGCAGTTCCCCCCGGGTGGCCGGAAACACTGAAGCTTTCTTT. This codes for CASSSPRVAGNTEAFF.

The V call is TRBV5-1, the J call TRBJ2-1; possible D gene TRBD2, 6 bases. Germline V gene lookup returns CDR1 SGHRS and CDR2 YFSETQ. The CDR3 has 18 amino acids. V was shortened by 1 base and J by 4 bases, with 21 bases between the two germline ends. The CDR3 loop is CASSLKGSGTMGYNEQFF. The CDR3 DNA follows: TGCGCCAGCAGCTTGAAGGGTAGCGGAACCATGGGGTACAATGAGCAGTTCTTC.

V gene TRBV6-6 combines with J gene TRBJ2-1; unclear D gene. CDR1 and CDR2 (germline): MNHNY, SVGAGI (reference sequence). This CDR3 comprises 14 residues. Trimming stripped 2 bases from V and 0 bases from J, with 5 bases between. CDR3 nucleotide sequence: TGTGCCAGCAGTTACCTGGGCTCCTACAATGAGCAGTTCTTC. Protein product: CASSYLGSYNEQFF.

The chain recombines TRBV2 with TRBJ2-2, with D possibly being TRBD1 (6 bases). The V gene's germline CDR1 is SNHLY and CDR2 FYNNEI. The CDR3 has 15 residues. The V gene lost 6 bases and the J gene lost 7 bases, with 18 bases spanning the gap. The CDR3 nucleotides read TGTGCCAGCAGCCTCCTTCGAGGGGGAGACGGGGAGCTGTTTTTT. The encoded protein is CASSLLRGGDGELFF. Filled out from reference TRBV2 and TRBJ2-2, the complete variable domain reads EPEVTQTPSHQVTQMGQEVILRCVPISNHLYFYWYRQILGQKVEFLVSFYNNEISEKSEIFDDQFSVERPDGSNFTLKIRSTKLEDSAMYFCASSLLRGGDGELFFGEGSRLTVL.

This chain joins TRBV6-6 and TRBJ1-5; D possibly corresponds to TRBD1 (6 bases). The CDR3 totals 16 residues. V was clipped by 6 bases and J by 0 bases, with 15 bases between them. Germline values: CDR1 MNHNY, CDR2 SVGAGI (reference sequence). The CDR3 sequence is CASRQDSVNSNQPQHF. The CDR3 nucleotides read TGTGCCAGCAGACAGGACAGCGTTAATAGCAATCAGCCCCAGCATTTT.

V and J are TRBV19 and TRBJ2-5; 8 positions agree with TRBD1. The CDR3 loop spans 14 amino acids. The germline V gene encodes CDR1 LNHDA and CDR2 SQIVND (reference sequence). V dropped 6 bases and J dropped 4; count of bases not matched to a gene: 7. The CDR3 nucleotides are TGTGCCAGTAGCCAGGGGACAGGAGTAGAGACCCAGTACTTC. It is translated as CASSQGTGVETQYF.

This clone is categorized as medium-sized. The CDR3, as DNA: TGCAGCGCCTCTCCGGGACTTTCTAGCACAGATACGCAGTATTTT. Its translation: CSASPGLSSTDTQYF. The chain employs TRBV29-1 and TRBJ2-3; the D gene is possibly TRBD2 (6 bases). Germline V gives CDR1 SQVTM, CDR2 ANQGSEA. The germline V and J ends were trimmed by 7 bases and 0 bases, with 17 bases remaining between them. There are 15 residues in the CDR3.

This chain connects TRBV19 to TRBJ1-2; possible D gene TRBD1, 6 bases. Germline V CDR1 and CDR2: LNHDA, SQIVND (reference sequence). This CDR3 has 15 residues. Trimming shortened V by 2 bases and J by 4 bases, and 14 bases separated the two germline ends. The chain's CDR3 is CASSIRGDTSYGYTF. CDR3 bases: TGTGCCAGTAGTATACGTGGGGACACTTCCTATGGCTACACCTTC.

For the CDR3, the DNA is TGTGCCAGTAGTATTAGGCCGGGCCAGCTCGTCTACGAGCAGTACTTC. Translation: CASSIRPGQLVYEQYF. The J gene is TRBJ2-7, the V gene TRBV19; no clear D. Germline CDR1 LNHDA, CDR2 SQIVND (reference sequence). V gave up 3 bases and J gave up 3 bases, with 18 bases separating them. This CDR3 has 16 amino acids.